These 7 T cell receptor beta chains came from one sample sequenced in a study of T cells in Graves' hyperthyroidism and ophthalmopathy. Amplified regions were TCR beta CDR3 sequences from RNA transcripts. HTBI primers were the set used in a first-round RT-PCR of the TCR CDR3. TCRdb itself ran the multiplex PCR reads through MiXCR, one entry per CDR3 protein. The repertoire holds 500,000 to 650,000 distinct CDR3 sequences, 46% seen once, with around 47% in the top ten. The sequencing sample was made of peripheral blood or thyroid tissue (not recorded which). The receptor set was obtained from an adult woman with Graves' disease, either hyperthyroidism or ophthalmopathy (not recorded which).

This chain's CDR3 is CATSGPGQDKQYTF. The CDR3 DNA reads as TGTGCCACCAGCGGCCCGGGACAGGATAAGCAATACACCTTC. The rearrangement links TRBV15 to TRBJ1-2, with 8 bases fitting TRBD1. V trimming: 5 bases; J trimming: 11 bases; junction bases outside the gene matches: 13. This CDR3 has 14 residues. Germline loops: CDR1 LNHNV, CDR2 YYDKDF (reference sequence).

V gene TRBV7-9 combines with J gene TRBJ1-5; 8 bases align to TRBD1. The CDR3 extends over 17 amino acids. The V and J ends lost 5 bases and 1 base, in that order; junction bases with no gene match: 10. In germline, CDR1 is SEHNR, CDR2 FQNEAQ (reference sequence). The DNA for the CDR3 is TGTGCCAGCAGCATAAAATGGACAGGGAAGAGCAATCAGCCCCAGCATTTT. It codes for CASSIKWTGKSNQPQHF.

The chain uses TRBV15 and TRBJ1-3; D is unclear. Trimming shortened V by 5 bases and J by 0 bases, and 8 bases separated the two germline ends. Per the germline V gene, CDR1 is LNHNV and CDR2 is YYDKDF (reference sequence). The CDR3 is 14 residues long. CDR3 protein: CATSLGGSGNTIYF. The DNA for the CDR3 is TGTGCCACCAGCTTGGGAGGCTCTGGAAACACCATATATTTT.

The chain couples TRBV20-1 to TRBJ1-1; D is unresolved. This CDR3 region has 12 residues. V was trimmed by 4 bases and J by 3 bases, leaving 9 bases between them. Germline CDR1 reads DFQATT; CDR2 reads SNEGSKA (reference sequence). Here the CDR3 DNA reads TGCAGTGCTAACCACCGGGACACTGAAGCTTTCTTT. This sequence encodes CSANHRDTEAFF.

The J gene is TRBJ1-1, the V gene TRBV6-1; TRBD1 might be the D (5 bases). The CDR3 contains 13 residues. Germline V CDR1 and CDR2: MNHNS, SASEGT. V was trimmed by 4 bases and J by 11 bases, leaving 17 bases between them. CDR3 region: CASSAVTGDRAFF. The CDR3 DNA follows: TGTGCCAGCAGTGCCGTTACGGGGGATCGGGCTTTCTTT.

This chain uses TRBV10-3 with TRBJ1-2; D might be TRBD1 (6 bases). This CDR3 comprises 13 residues. CDR1 and CDR2 from the germline V gene are ENHRY and SYGVKD. V lost 7 bases, J lost 8 bases, and 17 bases lay in between. The CDR3 spells CAIISSGGGGYTF. As DNA, the CDR3 is TGTGCCATCATCTCGTCCGGGGGCGGGGGCTACACCTTC.

This clonotype has just a few counts. CDR3 nucleotide sequence: TGCGCCAGCAGCTTGGCCGGAGGGAACGATGGCTACACCTTC. It encodes CASSLAGGNDGYTF. This chain links TRBV5-1 with TRBJ1-2, with D unresolved. The CDR3 extends over 14 amino acids. Germline CDR1 reads SGHRS; CDR2 reads YFSETQ. The V end was cut by 0 bases, the J end by 6 bases, with 12 bases between.